Following are 15 T cell receptor beta chains from one sample sequenced in a study of T cells in Graves' hyperthyroidism and ophthalmopathy. From RNA transcripts, TCR beta CDR3 regions were amplified. Using the HTBI primer set, a first-round RT-PCR was run on the TCR CDR3. TCRdb itself ran the multiplex PCR reads through MiXCR, one entry per CDR3 protein. The table includes 200,000 to 250,000 distinct CDR3 sequences, approximately 25% detected once. The specimen was blood. Receptors were obtained from a woman in her thirties or forties with Graves' ophthalmopathy.

This clonotype has at least ten counts. V gene TRBV6-1 combines with J gene TRBJ2-7, with 8 bases lining up with TRBD2. This CDR3 comprises 15 residues. J gave up 2 bases and V 5 bases, and 8 bases lay outside the gene matches. Germline CDR1 MNHNS, CDR2 SASEGT. CDR3 region: CASSTAGGTAYEQYF. The CDR3 bases are TGTGCCAGCAGTACCGCGGGGGGCACCGCCTACGAGCAGTACTTC.

There are many counts of this clonotype. The chain has TRBV28 and TRBJ1-5; D possibly corresponds to TRBD1 (6 bases). The germline V gene has CDR1 MDHEN and CDR2 SYDVKM. Trimming shortened V by 3 bases and J by 3 bases, and 15 bases separated the two germline ends. The CDR3 totals 16 residues. The CDR3 region is CASSFLARDINQPQHF. In DNA form, the CDR3 reads TGTGCCAGCAGTTTTTTGGCCCGGGACATCAATCAGCCCCAGCATTTT. Full variable domain (remainder filled in from reference TRBV28 and TRBJ1-5): DVKVTQSSRYLVKRTGEKVFLECVQDMDHENMFWYRQDPGLGLRLIYFSYDVKMKEKGDIPEGYSVSREKKERFSLILESASTNQTSMYLCASSFLARDINQPQHFGDGTRLSIL.

This clonotype was recorded many times. The V and J genes are TRBV4-1 and TRBJ2-7; unclear D gene. This CDR3 region has 14 residues. Germline CDR1 is MGHRA and CDR2 is YSYEKL. Trimming pared 0 bases from V and 5 bases from J, leaving 11 bases between. The CDR3 is CASSQELRVHEQYF. CDR3 sequence (DNA): TGCGCCAGCAGCCAAGAGTTACGGGTCCACGAGCAGTACTTC.

There are many counts of this clonotype. The chain couples TRBV6-1 to TRBJ1-1; the match to TRBD1 covers 9 bases. The V gene's germline CDR1 is MNHNS and CDR2 SASEGT. The CDR3 extends over 14 amino acids. Unmatched junction bases numbered 7, after V lost 6 bases and J lost 5 bases. CDR3 region: CASSQQGAGTEAFF. The CDR3 DNA is TGTGCCAGCAGCCAACAGGGGGCTGGTACTGAAGCTTTCTTT.

This clonotype was counted ten times or more. The CDR3 nucleotides read TGCAGCGTATTACAGGGGAAGGCTGAAGCTTTCTTT. It yields the protein CSVLQGKAEAFF. J is TRBJ1-1 and V is TRBV29-1; TRBD1 aligns across 7 bases. This CDR3 has 12 amino acids. Germline trimming cut 6 bases from V and 6 bases from J; bases unmatched to any gene: 7. Germline CDR1 SQVTM, CDR2 ANQGSEA.

In this sample, this clonotype turned up many times. The chain joins TRBV12-3 or TRBV12-4 to TRBJ1-5; the D is unclear. The CDR3 is 15 amino acids. Trimming removed 0 bases from V and 11 bases from J, with 17 bases in between. The CDR3 here is CASSLAQALGGSQHF. Here the CDR3 DNA reads TGTGCCAGCAGTTTAGCGCAAGCTCTAGGAGGGTCCCAGCATTTT.

As concerns this clonotype: A much larger clone lies a single base off, so this may be a read error. The chain is built from TRBV9 and TRBJ2-7; TRBD2 might be the D (6 bases). V was shortened by 1 base and J by 5 bases, with 19 bases between the two germline ends. This CDR3 contains 16 residues. Germline assignment: CDR1 SGDLS and CDR2 YYNGEE. CDR3 amino acids: CASSVYGEAWADEQYF. DNA of the CDR3: TGTGCCAGCAGCGTATACGGGGAGGCCTGGGCCGACGAGCAGTACTTC.

V usage is TRBV12-5 and J usage is TRBJ2-5; D uncertain. The CDR3 extends over 14 amino acids. From germline, CDR1 is LGHNT and CDR2 FRNRAP. The V end lost 6 bases, the J end lost 4 bases, and 15 bases lay between the germline ends. CDR3 sequence (DNA): TGTGCTAGTGGCCATGGCCTCACCGGAGAGACCCAGTACTTC. The encoded protein is CASGHGLTGETQYF. The whole variable domain, remainder taken from reference TRBV12-5 and TRBJ2-5, is DARVTQTPRHKVTEMGQEVTMRCQPILGHNTVFWYRQTMMQGLELLAYFRNRAPLDDSGMPKDRFSAEMPDATLATLKIQPSEPRDSAVYFCASGHGLTGETQYFGPGTRLLVL.

The chain joins TRBV25-1 to TRBJ1-2, with 7 bases fitting TRBD1. Trimming took 4 bases from V and 7 from J; bases not matched to a gene: 12. The CDR3 extends over 15 amino acids. Germline assignment: CDR1 MGHDK and CDR2 SYGVNS. CDR3 coding DNA: TGTGCCAGCAGTGCCTGGACAGGAACCCCGGGTGGCTACACCTTC. Translated: CASSAWTGTPGGYTF.

The table lists this clonotype with many counts. The rearrangement uses TRBV28 and TRBJ2-7; a weak D match, TRBD2 (5 bases). Germline loops: CDR1 MDHEN, CDR2 SYDVKM. The CDR3 length is 15 residues. Between the trimmed V and J ends, which lost 5 bases and 2 bases, there was a span of 16 bases. The CDR3 bases are TGTGCCAGCAGTCCTCCACTAGGTTATACCTACGAGCAGTACTTC. Its protein product is CASSPPLGYTYEQYF.

This clonotype was counted at least ten times. A read error may explain this, as a much larger clone is one base away. The chain combines TRBV27 with TRBJ2-2, with 10 bases fitting TRBD2. The germline CDR1 and CDR2 sequences are MNHEY and SMNVEV (reference sequence). The length of the CDR3 is 17 residues. CDR3 residues: CASSYIGLAANTGKLFF. CDR3 nucleotides: TGTGCCAGCAGTTACATAGGACTAGCGGCAAACACCGGGAAGCTGTTTTTT.

This clonotype has at least ten counts. This sequence joins TRBV19 and TRBJ2-6; the match to TRBD1 covers 8 bases. Germline loops: CDR1 LNHDA, CDR2 SQIVND (reference sequence). This CDR3 contains 17 residues. Germline trimming cut 4 bases from V and 0 bases from J; bases unmatched to any gene: 5. This chain's CDR3 is CASSTGDRISGANVLTF. In DNA, the CDR3 is TGTGCCAGTAGTACTGGGGACAGGATCTCTGGGGCCAACGTCCTGACTTTC.

The table lists this clonotype with many counts. The chain recombines TRBV10-3 with TRBJ1-5, with D perhaps matching TRBD1 (5 bases). V lost 8 bases to trimming and J lost 2 bases, with 13 bases between them. Per germline, CDR1 ENHRY and CDR2 SYGVKD. The CDR3 is 14 residues long. The CDR3 DNA follows: TGTGCCATCGGGAATGGGGGGGGCAATCAGCCCCAGCATTTT. It encodes CAIGNGGGNQPQHF.

This clonotype was found many times. The CDR3 is CAISESTSGSYEQYF. CDR3 nucleotide sequence: TGTGCCATCAGTGAGTCGACTAGCGGGAGCTACGAGCAGTACTTC. This chain uses TRBV10-3 with TRBJ2-7, with 12 nucleotides matching TRBD2. V was pared by 0 bases and J by 3 bases, with 0 bases of the junction left unmatched. The CDR3 covers 15 residues. CDR1 ENHRY and CDR2 SYGVKD come from the germline V gene.

This clonotype was recorded at least ten times. In nucleotides, the CDR3 is TGCGCCAGCAGCCCCGGGACACATAGCAATCAGCCCCAGCATTTT. It yields the protein CASSPGTHSNQPQHF. This sequence joins TRBV4-1 and TRBJ1-5, with D possibly TRBD1 on 6 matching bases. In germline, CDR1 is MGHRA, CDR2 YSYEKL. The CDR3 is made up of 15 amino acids. Between the trimmed V and J ends, which lost 4 bases and 0 bases, there was a span of 10 bases.